One sample yielded the 24 T cell receptor beta chains listed below, sequenced in a study of control samples from healthy donors and cancer patients. Generated by immunoSEQ multiplex PCR, the TCRdb table keeps only in-frame clones and is missing some. The top ten hold 11% of the sample, which has about 80,000 clones, 75% to 85% seen once. The sequencing sample was made of PBMCs. The receptors stem from a man aged 55 to 69 with head and neck cancer.

The chain has TRBV24-1 and TRBJ2-2; 7 bases are shared with TRBD2. V trimming: 5 bases; J trimming: 6 bases; junction bases outside the gene matches: 11. The CDR3 spans 16 residues. The germline CDR1 and CDR2 sequences are KGHDR and SFDVKD. The DNA of the CDR3 is TGTGCCACCAGTGCACGCGGCGGGAGTCTGTCCGGGGAGCTGTTTTTT. Translating gives CATSARGGSLSGELFF.

The chain is built from TRBV5-1 and TRBJ1-1; TRBD1 might be the D (5 bases). Trimming removed 0 bases from V and 0 bases from J, with 15 bases in between. CDR1 SGHRS and CDR2 YFSETQ come from the germline V gene. This CDR3 region has 17 residues. CDR3 sequence reads: CASSLVGVGVMNTEAFF. CDR3 coding DNA: TGCGCCAGCAGCTTGGTGGGGGTAGGGGTCATGAACACTGAAGCTTTCTTT.

J is TRBJ1-6 and V is TRBV9; D is undetermined. Germline lookup yields CDR1 SGDLS and CDR2 YYNGEE. V lost 0 bases and J lost 0, with 13 bases in between. This CDR3 has 18 amino acids. CDR3 coding DNA: TGTGCCAGCAGCGTAGCTTCTGGGCAAAGCTCCTATAATTCACCCCTCCACTTT. Residues: CASSVASGQSSYNSPLHF.

The chain links TRBV10-3 to TRBJ2-3; D possibly corresponds to TRBD2 (5 bases). The CDR3 is made up of 13 amino acids. The V gene's germline CDR1 is ENHRY and CDR2 SYGVKD. V shed 6 bases and J shed 3 bases, with 10 bases lying between them. The CDR3, as DNA: TGTGCCATCAGGCCCCCGGGGACAGATACGCAGTATTTT. Its translation is CAIRPPGTDTQYF.

The chain uses TRBV20-1 and TRBJ2-5, with D tentatively TRBD2 (6 bases). The germline V gene has CDR1 DFQATT and CDR2 SNEGSKA (reference sequence). V lost 3 bases and J lost 5, with 16 bases in between. The CDR3 totals 14 residues. The CDR3 spells CSASLAGSWETQYF. CDR3 in DNA: TGCAGTGCTAGTCTTGCGGGGTCCTGGGAGACCCAGTACTTC.

The chain is built from TRBV9 and TRBJ2-1; tentative D call: TRBD2 (6 bases). Trimming pared 0 bases from V and 4 bases from J, leaving 14 bases between. In germline, CDR1 is SGDLS, CDR2 YYNGEE. This CDR3 is 16 amino acids long. For the CDR3, the DNA is TGTGCCAGCAGCGTAGATGGGTGGGGGACTTACAATGAGCAGTTCTTC. Its protein is CASSVDGWGTYNEQFF.

This clone was counted once. The genes are TRBV12-5 and TRBJ2-7; TRBD1 agrees at 7 bases. V shed 7 bases, J shed 3 bases, and the junction held 6 bases outside the gene matches. Germline V gives CDR1 LGHNT, CDR2 FRNRAP. The CDR3 is 13 residues long. The CDR3 sequence is CASATGENYEQYF. The CDR3 DNA reads TGTGCTAGTGCCACAGGGGAAAACTACGAGCAGTACTTC.

The chain carries TRBV6-4 and TRBJ2-1; D may be TRBD2 (6 bases). Per the germline V gene, CDR1 is MRHNA and CDR2 is SNTAGT. The CDR3 spans 13 residues. Trimming shortened V by 4 bases and J by 4 bases, and 8 bases separated the two germline ends. CDR3 sequence: CASSVEGYNEQFF. As DNA, the CDR3 is TGTGCCAGCAGTGTGGAGGGGTACAATGAGCAGTTCTTC.

About this clone itself: The junction departs from the called germline gene at one end, perhaps through a read error. The chain couples TRBV11-2 to TRBJ1-1; D perhaps matches TRBD1 (5 bases). CDR3 length equals 14 residues. CDR1 is SGHAT, CDR2 FQNNGV, per germline. This CDR3 is CASSLGGMKTEAFF. CDR3 DNA: TGTGCCAGCAGCTTGGGGGGGATGAAAACTGAAGCTTTCTTT.

This clone was detected a few times. This chain links TRBV6-5 with TRBJ2-7, with 9 positions matching TRBD1. Trimming cost V 0 bases and J 7 bases; bases outside gene matches: 7. The CDR3 covers 15 residues. The germline CDR1 and CDR2 sequences are MNHEY and SVGAGI. The CDR3 sequence: CASSYSYDRGGEQYF. CDR3 in DNA: TGTGCCAGCAGTTACTCGTATGACAGGGGGGGTGAGCAGTACTTC.

This CDR3 is CASNPRQGGLTEAFF. For the CDR3, the DNA is TGTGCCAGCAATCCACGACAGGGGGGGCTCACTGAAGCTTTCTTT. The rearrangement uses TRBV2 and TRBJ1-1, with 9 bases aligning to TRBD1. The trim removed 7 bases at V and 4 bases at J, leaving 10 bases unmatched. The CDR3 contains 15 residues. CDR1 and CDR2 from the germline V gene are SNHLY and FYNNEI.

The chain joins TRBV5-1 to TRBJ1-4; 10 nucleotides align to TRBD1. The CDR3 spans 16 residues. Losses at the gene ends were 4 bases for V and 5 bases for J; bases not matched to a gene: 8. Germline values: CDR1 SGHRS, CDR2 YFSETQ. The CDR3 coding sequence is TGCGCCAGCAGCCGTCAAAGGACAGGGGGAAATGAAAAACTGTTTTTT. Its translation is CASSRQRTGGNEKLFF.

This chain joins TRBV2 and TRBJ1-1; a weak D match, TRBD1 (6 bases). This CDR3 comprises 14 residues. The ends were cut back, 7 bases at V and 5 bases at J, with 17 bases in the middle. CDR1 is SNHLY and CDR2 is FYNNEI in the germline V gene. The CDR3 is CASISGGPGTEAFF. DNA for the CDR3: TGTGCCAGCATATCCGGGGGGCCGGGGACTGAAGCTTTCTTT.

The V gene is TRBV5-1, the J gene TRBJ1-1; D is perhaps TRBD1 (6 bases). V lost 3 bases, J lost 6 bases, and 21 bases lay in between. CDR3 length equals 16 residues. CDR1 SGHRS and CDR2 YFSETQ come from the germline V gene. The CDR3 DNA sequence: TGCGCCAGCAGCTCATCCTATGACAGGCCGGGAGCTGAAGCTTTCTTT. The encoded protein is CASSSSYDRPGAEAFF.

The chain joins TRBV6-5 to TRBJ2-5; D is uncertain. The CDR3 has 10 amino acids. Germline V gene sequence: CDR1 MNHEY, CDR2 SVGAGI. V lost 11 bases and J lost 10, with 14 bases in between. The chain's CDR3 is CAPRPGVQYF. The CDR3 DNA follows: TGTGCCCCCCGCCCGGGTGTCCAGTACTTC.

The rearrangement joins TRBV11-2 to TRBJ1-1, with no clear D. The germline V gene has CDR1 SGHAT and CDR2 FQNNGV. V lost 1 base to trimming and J lost 6 bases, with 9 bases between them. The CDR3 is made up of 13 amino acids. CDR3 in amino acids: CASSLGRFAEAFF. In DNA, the CDR3 is TGTGCCAGCAGCTTAGGCAGATTTGCTGAAGCTTTCTTT. Combining the CDR3 with reference TRBV11-2 and TRBJ1-1 gives the whole variable domain EAGVAQSPRYKIIEKRQSVAFWCNPISGHATLYWYQQILGQGPKLLIQFQNNGVVDDSQLPKDRFSAERLKGVDSTLKIQPAKLEDSAVYLCASSLGRFAEAFFGQGTRLTVV.

The chain combines TRBV19 with TRBJ1-5; possibly TRBD1 for D (6 bases). The CDR3 is made up of 13 amino acids. Deletions cut 4 bases from V and 5 bases from J, with 9 bases between. In germline, CDR1 is LNHDA, CDR2 SQIVND (reference sequence). CDR3 residues: CASSRQVDQPQHF. In DNA form, the CDR3 reads TGTGCCAGTAGTAGACAGGTGGATCAGCCCCAGCATTTT.

This clone was counted between two and nine times. The rearrangement uses TRBV10-3 and TRBJ2-7; 9 bases agree with TRBD2. This CDR3 comprises 15 residues. CDR1 is ENHRY and CDR2 is SYGVKD in the germline V gene. V gave up 2 bases and J gave up 3 bases; unmatched junction bases: 5. The CDR3 protein is CAISEGLAGRYEQYF. CDR3 nucleotides: TGTGCCATCAGTGAGGGTCTAGCGGGGCGCTACGAGCAGTACTTC.

This clone was observed a single time. This rearrangement joins TRBV5-1 to TRBJ2-7; unclear D gene. Germline V gives CDR1 SGHRS, CDR2 YFSETQ. This CDR3 spans 13 amino acids. The V gene lost 0 bases and the J gene lost 7 bases, with 11 bases spanning the gap. CDR3 nucleotide sequence: TGCGCCAGCAGCTTGGTCGTACGTGGGGAGCAGTACTTC. This translates into CASSLVVRGEQYF.

The chain links TRBV5-4 to TRBJ2-1, with 10 positions matching TRBD2. CDR1 is SGHNT and CDR2 is YYREEE in the germline V gene (reference sequence). Losses at the gene ends were 4 bases for V and 4 bases for J; bases not matched to a gene: 14. The CDR3 is 18 amino acids. CDR3 protein: CASSRGLAVTGGYNEQFF. The CDR3 bases are TGTGCCAGCAGCAGAGGACTAGCGGTAACAGGAGGGTACAATGAGCAGTTCTTC.

In nucleotides, the CDR3 is TGTGCCAGCAGCCGGGGTCGTCCTAGCGGGAACACAGATACGCAGTATTTT. Its protein product is CASSRGRPSGNTDTQYF. The V call is TRBV21-1, the J call TRBJ2-3; the D call in the table, TRBD2, was not verified against the DNA. TRBV21-1 corresponds to a pseudogene. This CDR3 contains 17 residues.

The V gene is TRBV11-2, the J gene TRBJ2-1; D is ambiguous. CDR1 and CDR2 (germline): SGHAT, FQNNGV. The CDR3 consists of 13 residues. Trimming pared 3 bases from V and 3 bases from J, leaving 6 bases between. In DNA form, the CDR3 reads TGTGCCAGCAGCTTTGACCACTACAATGAGCAGTTCTTC. Translated, it gives CASSFDHYNEQFF.

The chain carries TRBV29-1 and TRBJ2-6; TRBD2 matches 13 bases. Trimming took 2 bases from V and 0 from J; bases not matched to a gene: 4. This CDR3 has 18 amino acids. Germline V CDR1 and CDR2: SQVTM, ANQGSEA. CDR3 DNA: TGCAGCGTTGAATCGGGACTAGCGGGATCCTCTGGGGCCAACGTCCTGACTTTC. Translated: CSVESGLAGSSGANVLTF. Drawing the rest from reference TRBV29-1 and TRBJ2-6, the complete variable domain is SAVISQKPSRDICQRGTSLTIQCQVDSQVTMMFWYRQQPGQSLTLIATANQGSEATYESGFVIDKFPISRPNLTFSTLTVSNMSPEDSSIYLCSVESGLAGSSGANVLTFGAGSRLTVL.

The chain links TRBV6-5 to TRBJ2-5; 7 nucleotides agree with TRBD2. CDR1 MNHEY and CDR2 SVGAGI come from the germline V gene. CDR3 length equals 13 residues. With 6 bases clipped from V and 5 bases from J, the junction kept 6 bases outside the gene matches. The CDR3 loop is CASRRENGETQYF. CDR3 bases: TGTGCCAGCAGGCGGGAGAACGGCGAGACCCAGTACTTC.